The rows below give T cell receptor beta chains drawn from one sample of a study of CD8+CD57+ T cells in acquired aplastic anemia. TCRdb ran MiXCR on the reads and lists one entry per CDR3 protein. Of 400,000 to 450,000 distinct CDR3 sequences listed, about 70% are singletons. The sample consisted of sorted CD4+, CD8+, or CD8+CD57+ T cells (not recorded which) from PBMCs. These receptors were collected from a human donor in good health, serving as a control. Both conserved end residues are part of each CDR3. The order of the fields is CDR3 protein, CDR3 DNA, J gene, clone size, V gene, CDR3 length, D gene. D genes are given only for firm matches. Clone size is stated in some rows and not others, as once, few, many or a class when expanded.

CDR3 protein: CAGSYGWQGGLVEQYF
CDR3 DNA: TGTGCCGGCAGTTACGGATGGCAGGGGGGATTGGTCGAGCAGTACTTC
J gene: TRBJ2-7
clone size: NA
V gene: TRBV6-2/TRBV6-3
CDR3 length: 16
D gene: NA

CDR3 protein: CAWGDSSYEQYF
CDR3 DNA: TGTGCCTGGGGGGACAGCTCCTACGAGCAGTACTTC
J gene: TRBJ2-7
clone size: many
V gene: TRBV30
CDR3 length: 12
D gene: TRBD1

CDR3 protein: CASSFHRSGGGSGNTF
CDR3 DNA: TGTGCCAGCAGTTTCCACCGTAGTGGGGGTGGTTCTGGAAACACCTTC
J gene: TRBJ1-2
clone size: NA
V gene: TRBV7-9
CDR3 length: 16
D gene: NA

CDR3 protein: CASSFDGDTDTQYF
CDR3 DNA: TGTGCCAGCAGTTTTGATGGGGACACAGATACGCAGTATTTT
J gene: TRBJ2-3
clone size: many
V gene: TRBV12-3/TRBV12-4
CDR3 length: 14
D gene: NA

CDR3 protein: CASSIAGGTTTYTQYF
CDR3 DNA: TGTGCCAGTAGTATAGCGGGGGGGACCACCACATATACGCAGTATTTT
J gene: TRBJ2-3
clone size: NA
V gene: TRBV19
CDR3 length: 16
D gene: TRBD2

CDR3 protein: CASSKHPEDSPAHF
CDR3 DNA: TGTGCCAGCAGCAAACACCCCGAGGATTCACCCGCCCACTTT
J gene: TRBJ1-6
clone size: NA
V gene: TRBV9
CDR3 length: 14
D gene: NA

CDR3 protein: CASSYRDITDTQYF
CDR3 DNA: TGTGCCAGCAGTTACCGGGACATCACAGATACGCAGTATTTT
J gene: TRBJ2-3
clone size: many
V gene: TRBV6-5
CDR3 length: 14
D gene: NA

CDR3 protein: CASSDRDSPLHF
CDR3 DNA: TGTGCCAGCAGTGACAGGGATTCACCCCTCCACTTT
J gene: TRBJ1-6
clone size: many
V gene: TRBV6-1
CDR3 length: 12
D gene: NA

CDR3 protein: CASSTRDRGTYGYTF
CDR3 DNA: TGTGCCAGCAGTACACGGGACAGGGGCACCTATGGCTACACCTTC
J gene: TRBJ1-2
clone size: many
V gene: TRBV6-5
CDR3 length: 15
D gene: TRBD1

CDR3 protein: CSARTGTNTEAFF
CDR3 DNA: TGCAGTGCTAGAACAGGGACGAACACTGAAGCTTTCTTT
J gene: TRBJ1-1
clone size: many
V gene: TRBV20-1
CDR3 length: 13
D gene: NA

CDR3 protein: CASRDGSIFYGYTF
CDR3 DNA: TGTGCCAGCCGTGACGGATCTATATTCTATGGCTACACCTTC
J gene: TRBJ1-2
clone size: NA
V gene: TRBV10-3
CDR3 length: 14
D gene: NA

CDR3 protein: CASSLARATTDTQYF
CDR3 DNA: TGCGCCAGCAGCTTGGCAAGGGCTACGACAGATACGCAGTATTTT
J gene: TRBJ2-3
clone size: NA
V gene: TRBV5-1
CDR3 length: 15
D gene: NA

CDR3 protein: CSASSPGLVYTEAFF
CDR3 DNA: TGCAGTGCTAGTTCGCCGGGACTAGTGTACACTGAAGCTTTCTTT
J gene: TRBJ1-1
clone size: NA
V gene: TRBV20-1
CDR3 length: 15
D gene: NA

CDR3 protein: CAISPPSGGTNEQFF
CDR3 DNA: TGTGCCATCAGTCCCCCTAGCGGGGGGACCAATGAGCAGTTCTTC
J gene: TRBJ2-1
clone size: NA
V gene: TRBV6-1
CDR3 length: 15
D gene: TRBD2

CDR3 protein: CSATRAALNAEAFF
CDR3 DNA: TGCAGTGCTACCCGAGCCGCCCTCAACGCTGAAGCTTTCTTT
J gene: TRBJ1-1
clone size: NA
V gene: TRBV20-1
CDR3 length: 14
D gene: NA

CDR3 protein: CATSDVGLAGTTQYF
CDR3 DNA: TGTGCCACCAGTGATGTGGGACTAGCGGGTACTACGCAGTATTTT
J gene: TRBJ2-3
clone size: few
V gene: TRBV24-1
CDR3 length: 15
D gene: TRBD2

CDR3 protein: CASSPGEGEQYF
CDR3 DNA: TGTGCCAGCAGTCCAGGGGAGGGCGAGCAGTACTTC
J gene: TRBJ2-7
clone size: few
V gene: TRBV2
CDR3 length: 12
D gene: NA

CDR3 protein: CSLGGQDEKHTIYF
CDR3 DNA: TGCAGCTTAGGGGGGCAAGATGAAAAACACACCATATATTTT
J gene: TRBJ1-3
clone size: NA
V gene: TRBV20-1
CDR3 length: 14
D gene: NA

CDR3 protein: CSARDRYVRALHF
CDR3 DNA: TGCAGTGCTAGAGACCGTTATGTCCGGGCCCTCCACTTT
J gene: TRBJ1-6
clone size: NA
V gene: TRBV20-1
CDR3 length: 13
D gene: NA

CDR3 protein: CASSLPRGSTGELFF
CDR3 DNA: TGTGCCAGCAGCTTACCCAGGGGGAGCACCGGGGAGCTGTTTTTT
J gene: TRBJ2-2
clone size: NA
V gene: TRBV7-2
CDR3 length: 15
D gene: TRBD1

CDR3 protein: CASSLEDRAKQEHYF
CDR3 DNA: TGTGCCAGCAGCTTAGAGGACAGGGCAAAACAGGAGCACTACTTC
J gene: TRBJ2-7
clone size: NA
V gene: TRBV7-2
CDR3 length: 15
D gene: TRBD1

CDR3 protein: CASSYSGQGKYNEQFF
CDR3 DNA: TGTGCCAGCAGTTACTCCGGACAGGGAAAGTACAATGAGCAGTTCTTC
J gene: TRBJ2-1
clone size: many
V gene: TRBV6-5
CDR3 length: 16
D gene: TRBD1

CDR3 protein: CAISEDREYGYTF
CDR3 DNA: TGTGCCATCAGTGAGGACAGGGAATATGGCTACACCTTC
J gene: TRBJ1-2
clone size: NA
V gene: TRBV19
CDR3 length: 13
D gene: TRBD1

CDR3 protein: CASRGGLSYEQYF
CDR3 DNA: TGTGCCAGTAGGGGGGGTTTATCCTACGAGCAGTACTTC
J gene: TRBJ2-7
clone size: few
V gene: TRBV10-1
CDR3 length: 13
D gene: NA

CDR3 protein: CASSLGRGVNEKLFF
CDR3 DNA: TGTGCCAGCAGCTTAGGCCGGGGCGTAAATGAAAAACTGTTTTTT
J gene: TRBJ1-4
clone size: NA
V gene: TRBV7-9
CDR3 length: 15
D gene: NA

CDR3 protein: CASTASTSGGHEQYF
CDR3 DNA: TGTGCCAGCACCGCGTCTACTAGCGGGGGCCACGAGCAGTACTTC
J gene: TRBJ2-7
clone size: NA
V gene: TRBV2
CDR3 length: 15
D gene: TRBD2

CDR3 protein: CSVEDVHPAYGYTF
CDR3 DNA: TGCAGCGTTGAAGACGTACACCCGGCGTATGGCTACACCTTC
J gene: TRBJ1-2
clone size: NA
V gene: TRBV20-1
CDR3 length: 14
D gene: NA

CDR3 protein: CASSFSSNEKLFF
CDR3 DNA: TGTGCCAGCAGCTTCAGCAGTAATGAAAAACTGTTTTTT
J gene: TRBJ1-4
clone size: many
V gene: TRBV7-6
CDR3 length: 13
D gene: NA

CDR3 protein: CASSRTAGLPEAFF
CDR3 DNA: TGTGCCAGCAGCCGCACCGCAGGTCTACCCGAAGCTTTCTTT
J gene: TRBJ1-1
clone size: many
V gene: TRBV5-6
CDR3 length: 14
D gene: NA

CDR3 protein: CSASDGQVSDTQYF
CDR3 DNA: TGCAGTGCCTCTGACGGACAGGTATCAGATACGCAGTATTTT
J gene: TRBJ2-3
clone size: NA
V gene: TRBV20-1
CDR3 length: 14
D gene: TRBD1

CDR3 protein: CAIATQGGYQETQYF
CDR3 DNA: TGTGCCATCGCCACCCAGGGGGGATACCAAGAGACCCAGTACTTC
J gene: TRBJ2-5
clone size: many
V gene: TRBV6-6
CDR3 length: 15
D gene: NA

CDR3 protein: CSVEGTSGTQYF
CDR3 DNA: TGCAGCGTTGAGGGGACTAGCGGGACCCAGTACTTC
J gene: TRBJ2-5
clone size: many
V gene: TRBV29-1
CDR3 length: 12
D gene: TRBD2

CDR3 protein: CSVETSGGNEQFF
CDR3 DNA: TGCAGCGTCGAGACTAGCGGGGGCAATGAGCAGTTCTTC
J gene: TRBJ2-1
clone size: many
V gene: TRBV29-1
CDR3 length: 13
D gene: TRBD2

CDR3 protein: CASRTGTGIYGYTF
CDR3 DNA: TGTGCCAGCAGGACGGGGACAGGGATCTATGGCTACACCTTC
J gene: TRBJ1-2
clone size: NA
V gene: TRBV12-3/TRBV12-4
CDR3 length: 14
D gene: TRBD1

CDR3 protein: CASSPEGGNTESFF
CDR3 DNA: TGTGCCAGCAGCCCAGAGGGAGGGAACACTGAATCTTTCTTC
J gene: TRBJ1-2
clone size: NA
V gene: TRBV7-2
CDR3 length: 14
D gene: NA